This is a list of T cell receptor beta chains from one sample in a study of cytomegalovirus exposure and HLA in healthy donors. Sequenced by immunoSEQ multiplex PCR; TCRdb stores in-frame clones only, minus some. The repertoire shows tens of thousands of clones; the top ten hold 3.5% to 4%. Sequenced: PBMCs. Every receptor here comes from a female donor in good health and CMV-seropositive. Each CDR3 is given with its conserved first and last residue. Fields, in order: J gene, V gene, D gene, CDR3 DNA, CDR3 protein. A D gene is named only where the DNA matches it firmly.

J gene: TRBJ2-1; V gene: TRBV7-3; D gene: TRBD2; CDR3 DNA: TGTGCCAGCAGCCTTCTTAGCGGGGGACCGGTCTACAATGAGCAGTTCTTC; CDR3 protein: CASSLLSGGPVYNEQFF
J gene: TRBJ1-4; V gene: TRBV6-6; D gene: NA; CDR3 DNA: TGTGCCAGCAGTTACACCGCGGTGTATAGGAATGAAAAACTGTTTTTT; CDR3 protein: CASSYTAVYRNEKLFF
J gene: TRBJ1-4; V gene: TRBV6-6; D gene: NA; CDR3 DNA: TGTGCCGGCAGTACGGACAGATCAGCTAATGAAAAACTGTTTTTT; CDR3 protein: CAGSTDRSANEKLFF
J gene: TRBJ2-7; V gene: TRBV4-1; D gene: NA; CDR3 DNA: TGCGCCAGCAGCCAATTTCAGGGAAGCTCCTACGAGCAGTACTTC; CDR3 protein: CASSQFQGSSYEQYF
J gene: TRBJ2-3; V gene: TRBV5-1; D gene: NA; CDR3 DNA: TGCGCCAGCAGCCCCCGGGGTGGAACTAGCACAGATACGCAGTATTTT; CDR3 protein: CASSPRGGTSTDTQYF
J gene: TRBJ1-2; V gene: TRBV5-1; D gene: TRBD1; CDR3 DNA: TGCGCCAGCAGCTTGGTTGAGACAGGGGACTATGGCTACACCTTC; CDR3 protein: CASSLVETGDYGYTF
J gene: TRBJ2-4; V gene: TRBV18; D gene: NA; CDR3 DNA: TGTGCCAGCTCACCACAAACAGGGTTGAACATTCAGTACTTC; CDR3 protein: CASSPQTGLNIQYF
J gene: TRBJ2-5; V gene: TRBV5-4; D gene: NA; CDR3 DNA: TGTGCCAGCGGGATCGCAGGGGAAGAGACCCAGTACTTC; CDR3 protein: CASGIAGEETQYF
J gene: TRBJ2-1; V gene: TRBV6-4; D gene: TRBD1; CDR3 DNA: TGTGCCAGCAGTGACGACCCTGACAGGGTAACGTCCTACAATGAGCAGTTCTTC; CDR3 protein: CASSDDPDRVTSYNEQFF
J gene: TRBJ2-2; V gene: TRBV9; D gene: NA; CDR3 DNA: TGTGCCAGCAGTTATGGGGGGACGGACACCGGGGAGCTGTTTTTT; CDR3 protein: CASSYGGTDTGELFF
J gene: TRBJ2-2; V gene: TRBV14; D gene: NA; CDR3 DNA: TGTGCCAGCAGCCGTCACCCGGGGGCGAACACCGGGGAGCTGTTTTTT; CDR3 protein: CASSRHPGANTGELFF
J gene: TRBJ1-6; V gene: TRBV6-5; D gene: NA; CDR3 DNA: TGTGCCAGCAGTTACTTGGAGCGGGATTCACCCCTCCACTTT; CDR3 protein: CASSYLERDSPLHF
J gene: TRBJ2-7; V gene: TRBV6-5; D gene: NA; CDR3 DNA: TGTGCCAGCAGTTACTCGAATTTGCGGGGCGGCTACGAGCAGTACTTC; CDR3 protein: CASSYSNLRGGYEQYF
J gene: TRBJ2-6; V gene: TRBV6-1; D gene: NA; CDR3 DNA: TGTGCCACTAGACAGGTATACTCTGGGGCCAACGTCCTGACTTTC; CDR3 protein: CATRQVYSGANVLTF
J gene: TRBJ2-1; V gene: TRBV7-9; D gene: TRBD2; CDR3 DNA: TGTGCCAGCCGTCAAAGCGGGAGCGACTACAATGAGCAGTTCTTC; CDR3 protein: CASRQSGSDYNEQFF